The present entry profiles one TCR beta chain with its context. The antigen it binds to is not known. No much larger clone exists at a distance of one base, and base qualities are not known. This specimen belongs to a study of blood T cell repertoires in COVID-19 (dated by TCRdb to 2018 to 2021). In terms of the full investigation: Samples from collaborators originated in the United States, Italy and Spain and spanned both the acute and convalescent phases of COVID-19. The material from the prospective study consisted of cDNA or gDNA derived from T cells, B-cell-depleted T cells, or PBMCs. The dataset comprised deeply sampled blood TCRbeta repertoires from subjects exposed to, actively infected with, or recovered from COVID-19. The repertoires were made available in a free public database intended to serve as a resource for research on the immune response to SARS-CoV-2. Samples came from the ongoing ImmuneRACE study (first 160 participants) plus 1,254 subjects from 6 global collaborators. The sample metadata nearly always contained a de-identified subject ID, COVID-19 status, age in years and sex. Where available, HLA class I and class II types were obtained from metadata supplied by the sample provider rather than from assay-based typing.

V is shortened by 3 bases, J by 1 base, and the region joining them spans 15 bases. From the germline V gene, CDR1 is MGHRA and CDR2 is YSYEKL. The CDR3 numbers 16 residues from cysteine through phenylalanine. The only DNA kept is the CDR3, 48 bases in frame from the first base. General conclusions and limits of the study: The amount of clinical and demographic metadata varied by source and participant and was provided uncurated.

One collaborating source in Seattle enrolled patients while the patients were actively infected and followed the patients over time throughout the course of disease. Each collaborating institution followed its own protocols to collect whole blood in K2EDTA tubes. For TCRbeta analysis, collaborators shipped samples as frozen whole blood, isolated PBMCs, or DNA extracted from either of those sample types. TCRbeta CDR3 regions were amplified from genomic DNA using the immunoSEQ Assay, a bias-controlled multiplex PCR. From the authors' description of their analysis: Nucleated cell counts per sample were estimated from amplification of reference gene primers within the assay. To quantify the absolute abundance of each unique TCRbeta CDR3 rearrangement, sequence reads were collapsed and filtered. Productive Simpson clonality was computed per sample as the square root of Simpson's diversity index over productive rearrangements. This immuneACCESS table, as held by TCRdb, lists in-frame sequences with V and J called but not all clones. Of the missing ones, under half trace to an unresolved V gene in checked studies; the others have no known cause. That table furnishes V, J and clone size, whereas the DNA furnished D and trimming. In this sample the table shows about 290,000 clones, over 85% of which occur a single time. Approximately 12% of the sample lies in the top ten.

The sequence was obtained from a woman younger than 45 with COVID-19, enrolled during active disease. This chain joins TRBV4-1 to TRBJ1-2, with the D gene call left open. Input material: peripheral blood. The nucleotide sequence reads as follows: TGCGCCAGCAGCCATATACCGAATCGGAGTAACTATGGCTACACCTTC. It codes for CASSHIPNRSNYGYTF.